These T cell receptor beta chains were read from a single sample in a study of identical twins. TCRdb fed the 5' RACE reads into MiXCR, producing one record per CDR3 protein. Of 1.5 million to 2 million distinct CDR3 sequences in the sample, about 31% were seen once. The material sequenced was cord blood. Source of these receptors: a newborn girl in good health. The CDR3 runs from the conserved cysteine through the conserved F or W. The D gene is left open where the match is weak. Rows give clone size only sometimes, using once, few, many, or a class for an expanded clone.

size	D	V	J	CDR3	DNA
few	TRBD1	TRBV7-2	TRBJ1-2	CASSPLSDRARYGYTF	TGTGCCAGCAGCCCCCTATCCGACAGGGCGCGCTATGGCTACACCTTC
few	.	TRBV20-1	TRBJ1-2	CSARIRAKTANYGYTF	TGCAGTGCTAGGATAAGGGCCAAGACAGCTAACTATGGCTACACCTTC
.	TRBD2	TRBV4-2	TRBJ2-1	CASSQDRLAGGVNEQFF	TGTGCCAGCAGCCAAGATCGTTTGGCGGGGGGCGTTAATGAGCAGTTCTTC
many	.	TRBV7-9	TRBJ1-2	CASRQGRGYGYTF	TGTGCCAGCAGACAGGGTCGAGGCTATGGCTACACCTTC
.	.	TRBV19	TRBJ1-4	CASSMTWGGEKLFF	TGTGCCAGTAGTATGACATGGGGAGGAGAAAAACTGTTTTTT
.	.	TRBV9	TRBJ2-5	CASSLDPLLSAQYF	TGTGCCAGCAGCCTGGACCCGCTTTTATCGGCCCAGTACTTC
.	.	TRBV7-2	TRBJ1-4	CASSLEGRRREKLFF	TGTGCCAGCAGCTTAGAGGGCAGGCGGCGCGAAAAACTGTTTTTT
.	.	TRBV20-1	TRBJ1-5	CSARVDNNQPQHF	TGCAGTGCTAGAGTGGATAACAATCAGCCCCAGCATTTT
.	.	TRBV20-1	TRBJ1-6	CSARGVVGGYNSPLHF	TGCAGTGCTAGAGGTGTGGTGGGGGGCTATAATTCACCCCTCCACTTT
few	TRBD1	TRBV10-2	TRBJ1-1	CASAGQKNTEAFF	TGCGCCAGCGCGGGACAGAAGAACACTGAAGCTTTCTTT
few	.	TRBV20-1	TRBJ2-5	CSARQGSQETQYF	TGCAGTGCTAGACAGGGTTCACAAGAGACCCAGTACTTC
.	.	TRBV5-6	TRBJ2-7	CASSPDPREDPQYF	TGTGCCAGCAGCCCCGATCCAAGAGAGGACCCCCAGTACTTC
.	TRBD2	TRBV11-2	TRBJ2-1	CASSPGAGVAYNEQLF	TGTGCCAGCAGCCCAGGAGCGGGGGTAGCCTACAATGAGCAGTTGTTC
few	.	TRBV7-9	TRBJ1-6	CASSLAGSNSPLHF	TGTGCCAGCAGCTTAGCCGGGTCCAATTCACCCCTCCACTTT
few	TRBD1	TRBV20-1	TRBJ1-4	CSATPGGGNEKLFF	TGCAGTGCTACCCCAGGGGGCGGTAATGAAAAACTGTTTTTT
.	.	TRBV7-9	TRBJ1-2	CASSLLRTYGDTF	TGTGCCAGCAGCTTACTCCGGACCTATGGCGACACCTTC
.	.	TRBV30	TRBJ2-3	CAWSVAPTDTQYF	TGTGCCTGGAGTGTAGCGCCCACAGATACGCAGTATTTT
.	TRBD2	TRBV11-2	TRBJ2-7	CASSNIAGRTYNEQYF	TGTGCCAGCAGCAATATAGCGGGGAGAACCTACAATGAGCAGTACTTC
.	.	TRBV18	TRBJ2-3	CASSPPLGTDTQYF	TGTGCCAGCTCACCACCGTTAGGCACAGATACGCAGTATTTT
few	TRBD2	TRBV20-1	TRBJ2-7	CSASAAIKASGNYEQYF	TGCAGTGCTAGTGCTGCGATTAAGGCTAGCGGGAATTACGAGCAGTACTTC
.	.	TRBV2	TRBJ2-1	CASSEDPGAYNEQFF	TGTGCCAGCAGTGAAGATCCAGGGGCCTACAATGAGCAGTTCTTC
.	.	TRBV18	TRBJ2-7	CASSPKEGAYEQYF	TGTGCCAGCTCACCAAAAGAGGGGGCCTACGAGCAGTACTTC
.	.	TRBV7-2	TRBJ1-5	CASSPFAGGGNQPQHF	TGTGCCAGCAGCCCATTTGCGGGGGGCGGCAATCAGCCCCAGCATTTT
.	.	TRBV2	TRBJ2-3	CASSERRQVGTDTQYF	TGTGCCAGCAGTGAACGACGACAGGTTGGCACAGATACGCAGTATTTT
few	TRBD2	TRBV27	TRBJ2-1	CASSLFGRGVYNEQFF	TGTGCCAGCAGTTTATTCGGGAGGGGTGTCTACAATGAGCAGTTCTTC
.	TRBD1	TRBV6-1	TRBJ1-6	CASSRSPDRRNSPLHF	TGTGCCAGCAGCCGATCACCGGACAGGAGGAATTCACCCCTCCACTTT
.	TRBD2	TRBV5-1	TRBJ2-4	CASSRLAGRDIQYF	TGCGCCAGCAGCCGACTAGCAGGGAGGGACATTCAGTACTTC
.	.	TRBV6-5	TRBJ2-7	CASSYTQTGEGYEQYF	TGTGCCAGCAGTTACACACAGACAGGGGAGGGCTACGAGCAGTACTTC
few	.	TRBV20-1	TRBJ2-3	CSARDRGYTDTQYF	TGCAGTGCTAGAGATCGGGGGTACACAGATACGCAGTATTTT
once	TRBD2	TRBV13	TRBJ2-1	CASSENFFRTSGAVFF	TGTGCCAGCAGCGAAAACTTCTTTAGGACTAGCGGAGCGGTGTTCTTC
.	TRBD2	TRBV9	TRBJ2-3	CASSVAWSSGSTDTQYF	TGTGCCAGCAGCGTAGCTTGGTCTAGCGGGAGCACAGATACGCAGTATTTT
.	TRBD1	TRBV2	TRBJ2-7	CASSEGSGGLYEQYF	TGTGCCAGCAGTGAAGGCTCAGGGGGCCTCTACGAGCAGTACTTC
once	TRBD2	TRBV7-2	TRBJ2-1	CASSLSRLAGEDEQFF	TGTGCCAGCAGCTTAAGCCGCCTAGCGGGGGAGGATGAGCAGTTCTTC
.	.	TRBV4-2	TRBJ2-1	CANSQDLDYNEQFF	TGTGCCAACAGCCAAGATCTCGACTACAATGAGCAGTTCTTC
few	TRBD2	TRBV29-1	TRBJ2-2	CSVEAGGNTGELFF	TGCAGCGTTGAAGCGGGAGGGAACACCGGGGAGCTGTTTTTT
few	.	TRBV4-2	TRBJ1-1	CASSQPREVSTEAFF	TGTGCCAGCAGCCAGCCCAGGGAGGTGAGCACTGAAGCTTTCTTT
few	.	TRBV27	TRBJ1-2	CASSLSWGDGYTF	TGTGCCAGCAGTTTATCGTGGGGAGATGGCTACACCTTC
.	TRBD2	TRBV12-3/TRBV12-4	TRBJ2-1	CASSLSGGSGKQFF	TGTGCCAGCAGTCTCTCAGGTGGTAGCGGGAAGCAGTTCTTC
.	.	TRBV7-9	TRBJ2-3	CASSDRRGRNTDTQYF	TGTGCCAGCAGCGATCGCCGCGGTCGTAACACAGATACGCAGTATTTT
.	.	TRBV20-1	TRBJ2-3	CSASLTTTQYF	TGCAGTGCTAGTTTGACCACTACGCAGTATTTT
few	.	TRBV18	TRBJ2-5	CASSTIRDKETQYF	TGTGCCAGCTCAACGATAAGGGACAAAGAGACCCAGTACTTC
.	TRBD2	TRBV24-1	TRBJ2-5	CAASDPSSGRARETQYF	TGTGCCGCCAGTGACCCATCTAGCGGGAGGGCTCGGGAGACCCAGTACTTC
.	.	TRBV10-2	TRBJ1-2	CASSDDSFYGYTF	TGCGCCAGCAGCGATGACAGCTTCTATGGCTACACCTTC
.	TRBD2	TRBV27	TRBJ2-1	CASSQLTSPSGSGEQFF	TGTGCCAGCAGCCAATTAACATCTCCTAGCGGGAGTGGTGAGCAGTTCTTC
.	.	TRBV19	TRBJ1-1	CASSNRLEAFF	TGTGCCAGTAGTAACCGATTGGAAGCTTTCTTT
few	TRBD2	TRBV24-1	TRBJ2-1	CATSLAASGYNEQFF	TGTGCCACCAGCCTCGCGGCTAGCGGATACAATGAGCAGTTCTTC
few	.	TRBV6-5	TRBJ2-3	CASSYPKNVTDTQYF	TGTGCCAGCAGTTACCCTAAGAACGTTACAGATACGCAGTATTTT
once	.	TRBV6-5	TRBJ2-1	CASSYSWAGTSSYNEQFF	TGTGCCAGCAGTTACTCGTGGGCAGGGACGAGCTCCTACAATGAGCAGTTCTTC
.	.	TRBV20-1	TRBJ1-5	CSARHPILQVNQPQHF	TGCAGTGCTAGGCACCCTATACTACAGGTCAATCAGCCCCAGCATTTT
few	.	TRBV4-1	TRBJ2-7	CASSQDVRKTYEQYF	TGCGCCAGCAGCCAAGATGTCCGTAAGACCTACGAGCAGTACTTC
few	.	TRBV29-1	TRBJ2-5	CSLRDRPRRGEQYF	TGCAGCCTACGAGACAGGCCTCGAAGGGGTGAGCAGTACTTC
.	.	TRBV6-2/TRBV6-3	TRBJ2-7	CASRKGHHSYEQYF	TGTGCCAGCAGAAAAGGGCACCACTCCTACGAGCAGTACTTC
.	.	TRBV18	TRBJ1-2	CASSPPEGPYGYTF	TGTGCCAGCTCACCACCTGAAGGCCCCTATGGCTACACCTTC
few	.	TRBV12-3/TRBV12-4	TRBJ1-1	CASSLALAVNTEAFF	TGTGCCAGCAGTTTAGCGTTGGCAGTGAACACTGAAGCTTTCTTT
.	.	TRBV20-1	TRBJ1-1	CSASRDGGLNTEAFF	TGCAGTGCTAGCAGGGACGGGGGCCTGAACACTGAAGCTTTCTTT
.	.	TRBV7-2	TRBJ2-1	CASSQIYSYNEQFF	TGTGCCAGCAGCCAGATCTACTCCTACAATGAGCAGTTCTTC
few	TRBD2	TRBV20-1	TRBJ2-3	CSASRLAGGEDTQYF	TGCAGTGCTAGCAGGCTAGCGGGAGGAGAAGATACGCAGTATTTT
many	.	TRBV11-1	TRBJ2-5	CASSLFGYGLSSAETQYF	TGTGCCAGCAGCTTATTCGGATACGGACTTTCCTCTGCGGAGACCCAGTACTTC
many	.	TRBV7-2	TRBJ2-1	CASSLRRNEQFF	TGTGCCAGCAGCTTACGGAGGAATGAGCAGTTCTTC